The 5 T cell receptor beta chains below all came from one sample that was sequenced in a study of beta chain features in type 1 diabetes (dated by TCRdb to between 2018 and 2020). The library was prepared using the immunoSEQ multiplex PCR assay. All of the isolated RNA was reverse transcribed with the High Capacity cDNA Reverse Transcription Kit, so expressed TCRB transcripts were sequenced. TCRdb obtained this table from immuneACCESS and retained in-frame rearrangements with V and J assigned. These tables miss some clones; where compared with another copy, unresolved V genes account for less than half of the shortfall, and the remainder is unexplained. A total of 130,000 to 150,000 clones appear in this sample, approximately 9.2% of them only once. 0.55% to 0.85% of the sample belongs to the ten largest clones. Sequencing was performed on central memory CD4+ T cells from blood. These receptor sequences come from a man aged 18 to 29 in good health.

The sample holds many counts of this clone. The chain uses TRBV7-9 and TRBJ1-6, with 9 bases lining up with TRBD1. In germline, CDR1 is SEHNR, CDR2 FQNEAQ (reference sequence). V trimming: 5 bases; J trimming: 6 bases; junction bases outside the gene matches: 8. This CDR3 has 16 amino acids. Here the CDR3 DNA reads TGTGCCAGCAGCGAGGCCGGGACAGGGCTTAATTCACCCCTCCACTTT. Encoded protein: CASSEAGTGLNSPLHF.

There are a few counts of this clone. The chain has TRBV11-2 and TRBJ2-1, with D possibly being TRBD2 (6 bases). The CDR3 loop spans 12 amino acids. CDR1 and CDR2 from the germline V gene are SGHAT and FQNNGV. The ends were cut back, 5 bases at V and 10 bases at J, with 12 bases in the middle. DNA of the CDR3: TGTGCCAGCAGCCGAACCCGGGGGGAGCAGTTCTTC. Translated: CASSRTRGEQFF.

The CDR3 bases are TGTGCCAGCAGCTCCTCAGGGGGCAGGTCAGATACGCAGTATTTT. Protein product: CASSSSGGRSDTQYF. This chain connects TRBV6-5 to TRBJ2-3; TRBD1 agrees at 8 bases. Looked up from germline, CDR1 is MNHEY and CDR2 is SVGAGI. The CDR3 runs 15 residues. V was clipped by 6 bases and J by 4 bases; unmatched bases: 9.

There are a few counts of this clone. The chain combines TRBV5-1 with TRBJ2-1, with 10 bases fitting TRBD2. The CDR3 loop spans 16 amino acids. With 0 bases clipped from V and 5 bases from J, the junction kept 5 bases outside the gene matches. Germline values: CDR1 SGHRS, CDR2 YFSETQ. The CDR3 sequence: CASSLVWLAGDNEQFF. The CDR3, as DNA: TGCGCCAGCAGCTTGGTTTGGCTAGCGGGGGACAATGAGCAGTTCTTC.

This clone occurred many times. The chain links TRBV30 to TRBJ2-2, with D hard to call. Trimming cost V 2 bases and J 1 base, with 8 bases left between them. CDR1 is GTSNPN and CDR2 is SVGIG in the germline V gene (reference sequence). CDR3 length: 14 amino acids. The CDR3 bases are TGTGCCTGGAGTCGAGGATTGAACACCGGGGAGCTGTTTTTT. Amino acids: CAWSRGLNTGELFF.